The 2 T cell receptor beta chains reported below all come from one sample, sequenced in a study of OX40 agonist ivuxolimab in advanced cancers. Assay used: immunoSEQ multiplex PCR; TCRdb lists only in-frame clones, some missing. This table holds 82,000 or so clones, about nine tenths found once. Sequenced here: CD4+ or CD8+ T cells sorted from blood, sampled in a trial of the OX40 agonist ivuxolimab. These receptors came from an adult with an advanced solid tumor such as melanoma, head and neck, liver or kidney cancer.

In its sample, this clone was seen a few times. The J gene is TRBJ2-5, the V gene TRBV5-6, with no clear D. The germline gives CDR1 SGHDT, CDR2 YYEEEE. The V end was cut by 0 bases, the J end by 1 base, with 7 bases between. This CDR3 has 14 residues. CDR3: CASSLVGSQETQYF. In nucleotides, the CDR3 is TGTGCCAGCAGCTTGGTAGGCAGCCAAGAGACCCAGTACTTC.

The chain carries TRBV19 and TRBJ1-1; no firm D call. The CDR3 covers 13 residues. Trimming took 5 bases from V and 6 from J, leaving 13 bases between them. The germline V gene encodes CDR1 LNHDA and CDR2 SQIVND (reference sequence). The CDR3 DNA reads as TGTGCCAGTAGTTCACCAGTCACTTCTGAAGCTTTCTTT. Its translation: CASSSPVTSEAFF.